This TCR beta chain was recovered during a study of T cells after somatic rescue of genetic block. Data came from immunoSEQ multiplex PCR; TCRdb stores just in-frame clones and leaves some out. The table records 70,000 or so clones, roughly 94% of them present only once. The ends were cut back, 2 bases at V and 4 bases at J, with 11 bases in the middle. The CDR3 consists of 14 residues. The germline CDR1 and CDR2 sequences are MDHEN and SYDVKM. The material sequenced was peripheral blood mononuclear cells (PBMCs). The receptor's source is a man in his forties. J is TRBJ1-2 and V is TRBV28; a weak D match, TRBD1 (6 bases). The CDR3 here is CASSLTGGGYGYTF. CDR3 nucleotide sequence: TGTGCCAGCAGTTTAACGGGGGGCGGCTATGGCTACACCTTC.